The 7 T cell receptor beta chains below all came from one sample that was sequenced in a study of T cell responses to AZD1222 COVID-19 vaccine. The protocol was immunoSEQ multiplex PCR, while the TCRdb copy is restricted to in-frame clones and leaves out a portion. The sample has 150,000 or so clones, about 88% seen once; the top ten hold about 5%. Material: peripheral blood, obtained on day 0 of AZD1222 vaccination. These receptors were taken from an adult in good health.

This chain connects TRBV30 to TRBJ2-5, with TRBD1 as a possible D gene (5 bases). This CDR3 region has 15 residues. Trimming left V 0 bases short and J 4 bases short, with 15 bases between. Germline V gene data show CDR1 as GTSNPN and CDR2 as SVGIG (reference sequence). CDR3 sequence reads: CAWSVPVIRGETQYF. CDR3 nucleotides: TGTGCCTGGAGTGTCCCTGTCATAAGGGGAGAGACCCAGTACTTC.

The chain employs TRBV7-9 and TRBJ2-6; TRBD2 agrees at 7 bases. CDR3 length: 14 amino acids. V lost 8 bases and J lost 0; bases outside the gene matches: 1. CDR1 and CDR2 from the germline V gene are SEHNR and FQNEAQ (reference sequence). The DNA for the CDR3 is TGTGCCAGCGGGGGGGGCTCTGGGGCCAACGTCCTGACTTTC. Translated, it gives CASGGGSGANVLTF.

The rearrangement joins TRBV7-9 to TRBJ1-5; D perhaps matches TRBD1 (5 bases). The germline V and J ends were trimmed by 3 bases and 4 bases, with 10 bases remaining between them. The CDR3 covers 14 residues. Per germline, CDR1 SEHNR and CDR2 FQNEAQ (reference sequence). The CDR3 DNA sequence: TGTGCCAGCAGCTTTGCAGGGCTAAATCAGCCCCAGCATTTT. Translation gives CASSFAGLNQPQHF.

The rearrangement joins TRBV19 to TRBJ1-2; D is uncertain. Between the trimmed V and J ends, which lost 1 base and 0 bases, there was a span of 9 bases. The CDR3 contains 15 residues. Germline loops: CDR1 LNHDA, CDR2 SQIVND (reference sequence). The DNA of the CDR3 is TGTGCCAGTAGTATAGGTTTCGGAGCTAACTATGGCTACACCTTC. The encoded protein is CASSIGFGANYGYTF.

The DNA of the CDR3 is TGTGCCAGCTCACCTCTCGGGGTGGCGGGACAGGGGCATTCACCCCTCCACTTT. Its protein is CASSPLGVAGQGHSPLHF. The J gene is TRBJ1-6, the V gene TRBV18; 10 nucleotides line up with TRBD1. CDR3 length equals 18 residues. Germline loops: CDR1 KGHSH, CDR2 LQKENI. The V segment lost 3 bases and the J segment 8 bases; nucleotides outside the gene matches: 13. The full variable domain, in which reference TRBV18 and TRBJ1-6 provide the parts outside the CDR3, is NAGVMQNPRHLVRRRGQEARLRCSPMKGHSHVYWYRQLPEEGLKFMVYLQKENIIDESGMPKERFSAEFPKEGPSILRIQQVVRGDSAAYFCASSPLGVAGQGHSPLHFGNGTRLTVT.

For the CDR3, the DNA is TGTGCCAGTTGGGACAGGGGGGATAATTCACCCCTCCACTTT. The encoded protein is CASWDRGDNSPLHF. The rearrangement uses TRBV19 and TRBJ1-6; 11 nucleotides match TRBD1. This CDR3 is 14 amino acids long. Per the germline V gene, CDR1 is LNHDA and CDR2 is SQIVND (reference sequence). The V gene end was trimmed by 8 bases and the J gene end by 5 bases; junction bases not matched to a gene: 2.

The V call is TRBV7-8, the J call TRBJ1-5; 9 nucleotides align to TRBD1. Trimming cost V 4 bases and J 4 bases; bases outside gene matches: 11. Germline V gene sequence: CDR1 SGHVS, CDR2 FQNEAQ. The CDR3 is 17 amino acids. DNA of the CDR3: TGTGCCAGCAGCTCCGGACAGGGGAGGTTAGTTAATCAGCCCCAGCATTTT. It codes for CASSSGQGRLVNQPQHF. Filled out from reference TRBV7-8 and TRBJ1-5, the complete variable domain reads GAGVSQSPRYKVAKRGQDVALRCDPISGHVSLFWYQQALGQGPEFLTYFQNEAQLDKSGLPSDRFFAERPEGSVSTLKIQRTQQEDSAVYLCASSSGQGRLVNQPQHFGDGTRLSIL.